The rows below give T cell receptor beta chains drawn from one sample of a study of shared T cell receptors in the human thymus. Profiling relied on immunoSEQ multiplex PCR, and the TCRdb table lists in-frame clones only, not all of them. The sample records about 660,000 clones, more than 75% being singletons. This same sample was also part of a study on human thymus T cells.

Sequencing used thymocytes. The receptors were gathered from a boy less than two years old with a congenital heart defect. The CDR3 runs from the conserved cysteine through the conserved F or W.

j_gene: TRBJ2-1; v_gene: TRBV6-5; len: 14; CDR3aa: CASSPGTGYNEQFF
j_gene: TRBJ1-1; v_gene: TRBV5-4; len: 13; CDR3aa: CASSQGIAAEAFF
j_gene: TRBJ2-2; v_gene: TRBV23-1; len: 19; CDR3aa: CASSQSSAGQGVNTGELFF
j_gene: TRBJ1-1; v_gene: TRBV6-1; len: 14; CDR3aa: CASSKRPTSTEAFF
j_gene: TRBJ1-4; v_gene: TRBV27; len: 15; CDR3aa: CASQRRGATNEKLFF
j_gene: TRBJ1-1; v_gene: TRBV25-1; len: 15; CDR3aa: CASSESAGQNTEAFF
j_gene: TRBJ1-1; v_gene: TRBV5-6; len: 14; CDR3aa: CASSDSSPNTEAFF
j_gene: TRBJ1-5; v_gene: TRBV23-1; len: 19; CDR3aa: CASSQDGQGGGNSNQPQHF
j_gene: TRBJ1-5; v_gene: TRBV30; len: 16; CDR3aa: CAWSAPPAGHNQPQHF
j_gene: TRBJ2-5; v_gene: TRBV19; len: 17; CDR3aa: CASSPGTSGSSVETQYF
j_gene: TRBJ2-5; v_gene: TRBV4-3; len: 13; CDR3aa: CASSAGLQETQYF
j_gene: TRBJ2-7; v_gene: TRBV7-2; len: 15; CDR3aa: CASSAQLAGTAEQYF
j_gene: TRBJ2-1; v_gene: TRBV11-2; len: 16; CDR3aa: CASSLRPGLASNEQFF
j_gene: TRBJ2-1; v_gene: TRBV7-9; len: 15; CDR3aa: CASSFGAGPYNEQFF
j_gene: TRBJ2-1; v_gene: TRBV15; len: 16; CDR3aa: CATSPQETGQRNEQFF
j_gene: TRBJ2-3; v_gene: TRBV30; len: 16; CDR3aa: CAWSSHKGGYADTQYF